Each of the 25 T cell receptor beta chains below was sequenced from the same sample in a study of shared clonotypes between healthy human individuals. Profiled with immunoSEQ multiplex PCR; TCRdb holds only in-frame clones, not every one. The sample holds about 2.2 million clones; around 93% are singletons and the top ten take over 1.5%. Naive CD8 cells lacked CD45RO and underwent positive selection for CCR7, leaving out terminally differentiated effector memory CD45RA+ cells. Sequenced material: naive CD8+ T cells from PBMCs. Receptors were obtained from a man aged 18 to 30 in good health. Some clones in this sample may be carry-over from other donors' samples.

This clone was counted a single time. The chain carries TRBV28 and TRBJ1-1; 8 bases line up with TRBD1. V gave up 6 bases and J gave up 3 bases; unmatched junction bases: 6. Germline V gives CDR1 MDHEN, CDR2 SYDVKM. This CDR3 has 14 residues. The CDR3, as DNA: TGTGCCAGCAGAGCCCGACAGGGGTACACTGAAGCTTTCTTT. Its translation is CASRARQGYTEAFF. The full variable domain, with the rest looked up from reference TRBV28 and TRBJ1-1, is DVKVTQSSRYLVKRTGEKVFLECVQDMDHENMFWYRQDPGLGLRLIYFSYDVKMKEKGDIPEGYSVSREKKERFSLILESASTNQTSMYLCASRARQGYTEAFFGQGTRLTVV.

CDR3 DNA sequence: TGTGCCAGCAGTTACGGACCCTCTGAAGCTTTCTTT. As protein: CASSYGPSEAFF. The rearrangement joins TRBV6-6 to TRBJ1-1; D unresolved. Trimming shortened V by 2 bases and J by 6 bases, and 7 bases separated the two germline ends. CDR1 is MNHNY, CDR2 SVGAGI, per germline (reference sequence). The CDR3 extends over 12 amino acids.

The chain employs TRBV7-9 and TRBJ2-7, with 8 bases lining up with TRBD1. The V and J ends lost 1 base and 0 bases, in that order; junction bases with no gene match: 8. The CDR3 covers 17 residues. Germline CDR1 SEHNR, CDR2 FQNEAQ (reference sequence). The CDR3 nucleotides are TGTGCCAGCAGCTTAGGGGGCCAGGGGGCCTTCTCCTACGAGCAGTACTTC. It specifies CASSLGGQGAFSYEQYF.

This clone was seen once. The genes are TRBV11-2 and TRBJ1-1; D is unclear. Trimming removed 0 bases at V and 2 bases at J, with 13 bases between. CDR1 is SGHAT and CDR2 is FQNNGV in the germline V gene. This CDR3 comprises 16 residues. The CDR3 sequence is CASSLDLRERNTEAFF. CDR3 coding DNA: TGTGCCAGCAGCTTAGATCTGAGAGAGCGAAACACTGAAGCTTTCTTT.

A note on this clone: The sample contains more than one DNA sequence encoding this CDR3. The chain links TRBV7-3 to TRBJ1-1; the match to TRBD1 covers 7 bases. The germline CDR1 and CDR2 sequences are SGHTA and FQGTGA. This CDR3 is built from 14 residues. Losses at the gene ends were 5 bases for V and 0 bases for J; bases not matched to a gene: 3. The CDR3 loop reads CASSPTGVNTEAFF. In DNA, the CDR3 is TGTGCCAGCAGCCCAACAGGGGTGAACACTGAAGCTTTCTTT.

V and J are TRBV11-2 and TRBJ2-3, with D possibly TRBD2 on 6 matching bases. The germline V gene has CDR1 SGHAT and CDR2 FQNNGV. The CDR3 has 15 amino acids. V lost 2 bases and J 1 base, leaving 10 bases between the germline ends. As DNA, the CDR3 is TGTGCCAGCAGCTTACTAGCGTCCCGCACAGATACGCAGTATTTT. Amino acids: CASSLLASRTDTQYF.

The chain carries TRBV7-8 and TRBJ2-1; possible D gene TRBD2, 6 bases. The CDR3 is 15 amino acids. The V end was cut by 4 bases, the J end by 5 bases, with 15 bases between. CDR1 is SGHVS, CDR2 FQNEAQ, per germline. CDR3 amino acids: CASSYRRAGNNEQFF. The CDR3 DNA is TGTGCCAGCAGCTACAGGCGGGCGGGAAACAATGAGCAGTTCTTC. Combining the CDR3 with reference TRBV7-8 and TRBJ2-1 gives the whole variable domain GAGVSQSPRYKVAKRGQDVALRCDPISGHVSLFWYQQALGQGPEFLTYFQNEAQLDKSGLPSDRFFAERPEGSVSTLKIQRTQQEDSAVYLCASSYRRAGNNEQFFGPGTRLTVL.

This clone was seen only once. The chain is built from TRBV6-1 and TRBJ2-1; D possibly corresponds to TRBD1 (5 bases). Germline values: CDR1 MNHNS, CDR2 SASEGT. Between the trimmed V and J ends, which lost 9 bases and 9 bases, there was a span of 9 bases. The CDR3 extends over 10 amino acids. The CDR3 loop reads CASSQGEQFF. The DNA of the CDR3 is TGTGCCAGTTCCCAGGGTGAGCAGTTCTTC.

About this clone itself: Other DNA sequences in this specimen translate into the identical CDR3. This chain uses TRBV27 with TRBJ2-7; the D gene is possibly TRBD2 (6 bases). Germline V gene lookup returns CDR1 MNHEY and CDR2 SMNVEV (reference sequence). V was trimmed by 3 bases and J by 4 bases, leaving 10 bases between them. The CDR3 spans 13 residues. DNA of the CDR3: TGTGCCAGCAGTTTGGGCGGGAAGTACGAGCAGTACTTC. It specifies CASSLGGKYEQYF.

The V and J genes are TRBV7-8 and TRBJ2-2; tentative D call: TRBD2 (5 bases). The CDR3 consists of 14 residues. Germline lookup yields CDR1 SGHVS and CDR2 FQNEAQ. V was cut by 1 base and J by 6 bases, with 9 bases left in between. CDR3 nucleotide sequence: TGTGCCAGCAGCTTAGAGAAGAGGGCCGGGGAGCTGTTTTTT. Translated, it gives CASSLEKRAGELFF.

V is TRBV5-8 and J is TRBJ1-5; no reliable D call. Trimming stripped 4 bases from V and 0 bases from J, with 20 bases between. The CDR3 has 18 amino acids. CDR1 and CDR2 from the germline V gene are SGHTS and YDEGEE. The CDR3 loop reads CASSPPPVIVYSNQPQHF. CDR3 sequence (DNA): TGTGCCAGCAGCCCCCCCCCGGTTATAGTCTATAGCAATCAGCCCCAGCATTTT.

This clone was seen a single time. This chain's CDR3 is CASSPDRGISNEQFF. As DNA, the CDR3 is TGTGCCAGCAGTCCGGACAGGGGGATTAGCAATGAGCAGTTCTTC. The chain carries TRBV27 and TRBJ2-1; 10 nucleotides align to TRBD1. The CDR3 runs to 15 residues. The germline gives CDR1 MNHEY, CDR2 SMNVEV (reference sequence). Trimming at V came to 5 bases and at J to 6 bases, leaving 7 bases not matched to a gene.

CDR3 sequence reads: CASSVGLNSYEQYF. The CDR3 DNA reads as TGTGCCAGCAGCGTAGGGCTAAACTCCTACGAGCAGTACTTC. The gene calls are TRBV9 and TRBJ2-7, with no clear D. V was shortened by 0 bases and J by 0 bases, with 7 bases between the two germline ends. This CDR3 spans 14 amino acids. Germline V CDR1 and CDR2: SGDLS, YYNGEE.

The chain is built from TRBV6-5 and TRBJ2-5; the D is unclear. The germline V and J ends were trimmed by 2 bases and 0 bases, with 7 bases remaining between them. Looked up from germline, CDR1 is MNHEY and CDR2 is SVGAGI. CDR3 length equals 14 residues. The CDR3 reads CASSYVSDQETQYF. In DNA, the CDR3 is TGTGCCAGCAGTTACGTGTCAGACCAAGAGACCCAGTACTTC.

This clone appeared once. V usage is TRBV9 and J usage is TRBJ1-2; D might be TRBD1 (5 bases). CDR3 length: 12 amino acids. The germline V gene has CDR1 SGDLS and CDR2 YYNGEE. V was shortened by 4 bases and J by 4 bases, with 8 bases between the two germline ends. CDR3 coding DNA: TGTGCCAGCAGCCCGGGGACCTATGGCTACACCTTC. Translating gives CASSPGTYGYTF.

V is TRBV28 and J is TRBJ2-7, with a tentative D call TRBD2 (5 bases). The germline gives CDR1 MDHEN, CDR2 SYDVKM. This CDR3 spans 14 amino acids. Between the trimmed V and J ends, which lost 6 bases and 2 bases, there was a span of 14 bases. The CDR3 nucleotides read TGTGCCAGCAGCTCGGAGGCTCTTGCCTACGAGCAGTACTTC. This codes for CASSSEALAYEQYF.

This chain uses TRBV7-6 with TRBJ2-7; D gene ambiguous. The length of the CDR3 is 15 residues. Trimming pared 3 bases from V and 2 bases from J, leaving 14 bases between. CDR1 is SGHVS, CDR2 FNYEAQ, per germline. The CDR3 region is CASSFRRDGPYEQYF. The DNA for the CDR3 is TGTGCCAGCAGCTTCAGGCGAGACGGTCCCTACGAGCAGTACTTC.

A single count supports this clone. The chain couples TRBV7-3 to TRBJ2-2; weak D call: TRBD1 (6 bases). Germline V CDR1 and CDR2: SGHTA, FQGTGA. V lost 5 bases and J lost 7, with 14 bases in between. This CDR3 is built from 14 residues. For the CDR3, the DNA is TGTGCCAGCAGCACTACAGGGATCCACGGGGAGCTGTTTTTT. Translating it yields CASSTTGIHGELFF.

V is TRBV11-2 and J is TRBJ2-2; 10 positions agree with TRBD1. The junction had 6 bases not matched to a gene; V was cut back by 3 bases and J by 2 bases. Germline V CDR1 and CDR2: SGHAT, FQNNGV. The CDR3 sequence is 17 residues long. The CDR3 loop reads CASSFPRDRGNTGELFF. CDR3 in DNA: TGTGCCAGCAGCTTTCCGCGGGACAGGGGAAACACCGGGGAGCTGTTTTTT. The full variable domain, its missing parts supplied by reference TRBV11-2 and TRBJ2-2, is EAGVAQSPRYKIIEKRQSVAFWCNPISGHATLYWYQQILGQGPKLLIQFQNNGVVDDSQLPKDRFSAERLKGVDSTLKIQPAKLEDSAVYLCASSFPRDRGNTGELFFGEGSRLTVL.

This clone came up once. The V gene is TRBV19, the J gene TRBJ2-7; TRBD2 matches at 7 bases. Germline CDR1 LNHDA, CDR2 SQIVND (reference sequence). This CDR3 has 14 residues. The trim removed 4 bases at V and 4 bases at J, leaving 7 bases unmatched. CDR3 in DNA: TGTGCCAGTAGTACCCGGGACTACGATTACGAGCAGTACTTC. Protein: CASSTRDYDYEQYF. Variable domain in full (rest from reference TRBV19 and TRBJ2-7): DGGITQSPKYLFRKEGQNVTLSCEQNLNHDAMYWYRQDPGQGLRLIYYSQIVNDFQKGDIAEGYSVSREKKESFPLTVTSAQKNPTAFYLCASSTRDYDYEQYFGPGTRLTVT.

The chain is built from TRBV7-2 and TRBJ1-2; TRBD1 aligns across 10 bases. Germline trimming cut 5 bases from V and 4 bases from J; bases unmatched to any gene: 4. CDR3 length: 14 residues. Germline V gives CDR1 SGHTA, CDR2 FQGNSA. The CDR3 sequence: CASSPRDRGYGYTF. The CDR3 DNA reads as TGTGCCAGCAGCCCGAGGGACAGGGGCTATGGCTACACCTTC.

The chain joins TRBV29-1 to TRBJ1-2; D unresolved. The germline V gene has CDR1 SQVTM and CDR2 ANQGSEA. CDR3 length: 13 amino acids. V was cut by 6 bases and J by 4 bases, with 15 bases left in between. The CDR3 sequence is CSVENLPPYGYTF. The CDR3 DNA follows: TGCAGCGTGGAGAACCTCCCCCCCTATGGCTACACCTTC.

The chain uses TRBV7-9 and TRBJ2-7; possible D gene TRBD1, 7 bases. From germline, CDR1 is SEHNR and CDR2 FQNEAQ (reference sequence). This CDR3 comprises 16 residues. Trimming took off 5 bases at V and 5 bases at J, with 22 bases between the two ends. The CDR3 sequence is CASSTPRRGHLNEQYF. The CDR3 DNA reads as TGTGCCAGCAGCACCCCGAGGAGGGGGCATTTGAACGAGCAGTACTTC.

The J gene is TRBJ2-7, the V gene TRBV5-1; D is unresolved. The length of the CDR3 is 16 residues. In germline, CDR1 is SGHRS, CDR2 YFSETQ. V was pared by 0 bases and J by 0 bases, with 13 bases between. The CDR3 reads CASSLEGSLSSYEQYF. In DNA form, the CDR3 reads TGCGCCAGCAGCTTGGAGGGCAGCCTGAGCTCCTACGAGCAGTACTTC.

V is TRBV28 and J is TRBJ2-1; TRBD2 is a possible D gene (6 bases). V gave up 10 bases and J gave up 0 bases, with 16 bases separating them. The CDR3 totals 15 residues. The germline gives CDR1 MDHEN, CDR2 SYDVKM. This CDR3 is CATMGGPSSYNEQFF. In DNA form, the CDR3 reads TGTGCCACCATGGGAGGCCCCAGCTCCTACAATGAGCAGTTCTTC.